Listed below are T cell receptor beta chains from one sample, sequenced in a study of T cell responses to AZD1222 COVID-19 vaccine. Sequencing was performed with immunoSEQ multiplex PCR; in TCRdb, only in-frame clones are kept and a portion is missing. Of 100,000 to 150,000 clones listed, around 90% were seen once; the top ten hold roughly 4.5%. Sequences were derived from peripheral blood, sampled on day 0 of AZD1222 vaccination. The receptors here all came from an adult in good health. The CDR3 runs from the conserved cysteine through the conserved F or W. The D gene is left open where the match is weak. The size of a clone is reported for some rows only, either as once, few or many, or as a class for expanded clones.

D gene	clone size	V gene	J gene	CDR3 protein	CDR3 DNA
NA	NA	TRBV19	TRBJ1-3	CASRLTSGNTIYF	TGTGCCAGTAGACTAACCTCTGGAAACACCATATATTTT
NA	once	TRBV12-3/TRBV12-4	TRBJ1-4	CASTIKGYEKLFF	TGTGCCAGCACCATAAAGGGGTATGAAAAACTGTTTTTT
TRBD1	NA	TRBV11-3	TRBJ2-7	CASSLEDTGGNEQYF	TGTGCCAGCAGCTTAGAAGACACAGGGGGCAACGAGCAGTACTTC
TRBD1	NA	TRBV27	TRBJ1-2	CASSRGQGALGYTF	TGTGCCAGCAGTCGGGGACAGGGGGCGTTGGGCTACACCTTC
NA	NA	TRBV14	TRBJ1-2	CASSLQLGAGGYTF	TGTGCCAGCAGCCTTCAACTGGGGGCGGGCGGCTACACCTTC
NA	NA	TRBV5-5	TRBJ2-7	CASSLAYAADYEQYF	TGTGCCAGCAGCTTGGCTTACGCAGCCGACTACGAGCAGTACTTC
NA	NA	TRBV24-1	TRBJ1-2	CATSDSGPNYGYTF	TGTGCCACCAGTGATTCGGGACCTAACTATGGCTACACCTTC
TRBD1	NA	TRBV9	TRBJ2-7	CASSAGQGGTYEQYF	TGTGCCAGCAGCGCGGGACAGGGGGGGACCTACGAGCAGTACTTC
TRBD2	few	TRBV30	TRBJ2-7	CAWSVGTTSEQYF	TGTGCCTGGAGTGTGGGGACTACTTCCGAGCAGTACTTC
NA	NA	TRBV20-1	TRBJ1-5	CSARDPLPQHF	TGCAGTGCTAGAGATCCACTACCCCAGCATTTT
NA	NA	TRBV3-1/TRBV3-2	TRBJ2-7	CASSRGGAGPYEQYF	TGTGCCAGCAGTCGCGGTGGGGCGGGGCCCTACGAGCAGTACTTC
NA	NA	TRBV12-3/TRBV12-4	TRBJ2-7	CASNLGGPYEQYF	TGTGCCAGCAACTTAGGGGGACCCTACGAGCAGTACTTC
NA	NA	TRBV6-6	TRBJ1-4	CASSYIQGGTNEKLFF	TGTGCCAGCAGTTACATCCAGGGTGGGACTAATGAAAAACTGTTTTTT
NA	NA	TRBV6-6	TRBJ2-3	CASSYSNADTQYF	TGTGCCAGCAGTTACTCGAATGCAGATACGCAGTATTTT
TRBD2	once	TRBV24-1	TRBJ2-1	CATSDTLAGDNEQFF	TGTGCCACCAGTGATACACTAGCGGGGGACAATGAGCAGTTCTTC
NA	NA	TRBV25-1	TRBJ2-2	CASSEYPGVRGTGELFF	TGTGCCAGCAGTGAATATCCCGGGGTACGGGGCACCGGGGAGCTGTTTTTT
NA	NA	TRBV4-3	TRBJ1-2	CASSQERTASYGYTF	TGCGCCAGCAGCCAAGAGCGGACAGCGTCCTATGGCTACACCTTC
NA	NA	TRBV6-6	TRBJ1-4	CASESEINEKLFF	TGTGCCAGCGAGTCAGAGATCAATGAAAAACTGTTTTTT
NA	once	TRBV7-2	TRBJ2-1	CASSYRAGDEQFF	TGTGCCAGCAGTTACAGGGCGGGGGATGAGCAGTTCTTC
TRBD2	NA	TRBV28	TRBJ2-4	CASSTRGPAGGLAKNIQYF	TGTGCCAGCAGTACGAGGGGTCCAGCGGGAGGCCTAGCCAAAAACATTCAGTACTTC